The 18 T cell receptor beta chains below were found in one sample sequenced in a study of identical twins. TCRdb itself ran the 5' RACE reads through MiXCR, one entry per CDR3 protein. The data show around 480,000 distinct CDR3 sequences, approximately 14% seen once. These data were also reused for a study on yellow fever vaccine responses in identical twins.

The sequencing sample was made of CD4+ T cells sorted from blood. These receptors were collected from a woman in her late teens or twenties in good health.

This clonotype was counted between two and nine times. This chain links TRBV7-2 with TRBJ2-7; 7 nucleotides line up with TRBD2. Germline V gene lookup returns CDR1 SGHTA and CDR2 FQGNSA. The CDR3 contains 14 residues. With V trimmed by 0 bases and J by 4 bases, 3 bases remained unmatched. This CDR3 reads CASSLAGGRYEQYF. Written as DNA, the CDR3 is TGTGCCAGCAGCTTAGCGGGAGGGAGATACGAGCAGTACTTC. Together with reference TRBV7-2 and TRBJ2-7, the CDR3 gives the full variable domain: GAGVSQSPSNKVTEKGKDVELRCDPISGHTALYWYRQSLGQGLEFLIYFQGNSAPDKSGLPSDRFSAERTGGSVSTLTIQRTQQEDSAVYLCASSLAGGRYEQYFGPGTRLTVT.

J is TRBJ2-2 and V is TRBV6-2 or TRBV6-3; perhaps TRBD2 as D (6 bases). V lost 7 bases and J 4 bases, leaving 13 bases between the germline ends. The germline gives CDR1 MNHEY, CDR2 SVGEGT. This CDR3 comprises 14 residues. The CDR3 is CASTHRDSTGELFF. In nucleotides, the CDR3 is TGTGCCAGCACTCACCGGGACTCCACCGGGGAGCTGTTTTTT.

This clonotype was counted between two and nine times. The chain is built from TRBV6-5 and TRBJ2-1; no reliable D call. Trimming removed 2 bases at V and 6 bases at J, with 11 bases between. The CDR3 has 14 amino acids. Germline CDR1 and CDR2: MNHEY and SVGAGI. As DNA, the CDR3 is TGTGCCAGCAGTTACACGGCTCGCCGCAATGAGCAGTTCTTC. Translated: CASSYTARRNEQFF.

The V gene is TRBV30, the J gene TRBJ1-1; tentative D call: TRBD1 (6 bases). CDR3 length: 12 residues. Germline loops: CDR1 GTSNPN, CDR2 SVGIG (reference sequence). Trimming pared 2 bases from V and 5 bases from J, leaving 9 bases between. In DNA, the CDR3 is TGTGCCTGGAGTCGACAGGCAACTGAAGCTTTCTTT. The encoded protein is CAWSRQATEAFF.

The chain has TRBV2 and TRBJ2-5; TRBD2 matches 10 bases. The CDR3 sequence is 17 residues long. CDR1 is SNHLY, CDR2 FYNNEI, per germline. The V gene end was trimmed by 5 bases and the J gene end by 2 bases; junction bases not matched to a gene: 11. For the CDR3, the DNA is TGTGCCAGCAGTCCCCGGAGGTCTAGCGGGGGACAAGAGACCCAGTACTTC. Protein: CASSPRRSSGGQETQYF.

The chain joins TRBV6-2 or TRBV6-3 to TRBJ1-5, with 7 bases matching TRBD1. J lost 4 bases, V lost 6 bases, and 9 bases had no gene match. The CDR3 loop spans 15 amino acids. Per the germline V gene, CDR1 is MNHEY and CDR2 is SVGEGT. CDR3 residues: CASSRRGLKNQPQHF. The CDR3 DNA reads as TGTGCCAGCAGCCGCAGGGGGTTGAAAAATCAGCCCCAGCATTTT.

The CDR3 bases are TGTGCCAGCAGCTTTGAGGGCTATACGCAGTATTTT. It yields the protein CASSFEGYTQYF. The chain uses TRBV7-9 and TRBJ2-3, with a weak D call TRBD2 (5 bases). Between the trimmed V and J ends, which lost 3 bases and 7 bases, there was a span of 8 bases. Germline V gene lookup returns CDR1 SEHNR and CDR2 FQNEAQ (reference sequence). The CDR3 runs to 12 residues.

This clonotype was picked up one time. The chain carries TRBV7-2 and TRBJ2-5; no firm D call. Trimming took 2 bases from V and 1 from J, leaving 5 bases between them. CDR3 length: 13 residues. Germline V lookup: CDR1 SGHTA, CDR2 FQGNSA. CDR3 sequence reads: CASSLIIQETQYF. The CDR3, as DNA: TGTGCCAGCAGCTTAATCATCCAAGAGACCCAGTACTTC.

This clonotype was observed a handful of times. The V gene is TRBV5-1, the J gene TRBJ1-1; TRBD1 agrees at 9 bases. Germline-derived CDR1 and CDR2 are SGHRS and YFSETQ. With V trimmed by 4 bases and J by 6 bases, 4 bases remained unmatched. This CDR3 has 13 amino acids. CDR3 protein: CASSRTGVSEAFF. DNA for the CDR3: TGCGCCAGCAGCAGGACAGGGGTCTCTGAAGCTTTCTTT.

The V gene is TRBV12-3 or TRBV12-4, the J gene TRBJ2-2; TRBD1 aligns across 9 bases. The CDR3 consists of 16 residues. J was trimmed by 7 bases and V by 5 bases; bases with no gene match: 11. The DNA for the CDR3 is TGTGCCAGCAGTAAACCCGGGACAGGGATGATCGGGGAGCTGTTTTTT. This translates into CASSKPGTGMIGELFF.

This clonotype was seen ten or more times. The chain joins TRBV12-3 or TRBV12-4 to TRBJ2-1; D might be TRBD2 (7 bases). The germline V and J ends were trimmed by 0 bases and 12 bases, with 12 bases remaining between them. The CDR3 sequence is 13 residues long. DNA of the CDR3: TGTGCCAGCAGTTTAGCGGGGGGGCCGGCGCAGTTCTTC. It codes for CASSLAGGPAQFF.

Only a few counts were recorded for this clonotype. V and J are TRBV5-5 and TRBJ2-2, with D unclear. From germline, CDR1 is SGHKS and CDR2 YYEKEE (reference sequence). Trimming pared 0 bases from V and 4 bases from J, leaving 4 bases between. The CDR3 is made up of 13 amino acids. The CDR3 reads CASSLELTGELFF. The CDR3 region has the DNA TGTGCCAGCAGCTTGGAACTCACCGGGGAGCTGTTTTTT.

The V gene is TRBV6-5, the J gene TRBJ1-1; maybe TRBD1 (5 bases). V was trimmed by 7 bases and J by 0 bases, leaving 9 bases between them. The CDR3 is 13 residues long. Germline V CDR1 and CDR2: MNHEY, SVGAGI. CDR3 in amino acids: CASNSGLNTEAFF. The CDR3, as DNA: TGTGCCAGCAATTCAGGGTTGAACACTGAAGCTTTCTTT.

The genes are TRBV9 and TRBJ2-2; TRBD1 aligns across 9 bases. Germline CDR1 SGDLS, CDR2 YYNGEE. V lost 1 base and J lost 6; bases outside the gene matches: 10. This CDR3 is 17 amino acids long. CDR3 in DNA: TGTGCCAGCAGCGTACGATTAGGACAGGGGATAGCCGGGGAGCTGTTTTTT. This sequence encodes CASSVRLGQGIAGELFF.

This chain uses TRBV9 with TRBJ2-1; 8 nucleotides line up with TRBD1. V trimming: 0 bases; J trimming: 4 bases; junction bases outside the gene matches: 6. CDR1 and CDR2 (germline): SGDLS, YYNGEE. CDR3 size: 16 residues. CDR3 protein: CASSVASGQGYNEQFF. CDR3 bases: TGTGCCAGCAGCGTAGCCTCCGGACAGGGTTACAATGAGCAGTTCTTC. Based on the CDR3 plus reference TRBV9 and TRBJ2-1, the full variable domain is DSGVTQTPKHLITATGQRVTLRCSPRSGDLSVYWYQQSLDQGLQFLIQYYNGEERAKGNILERFSAQQFPDLHSELNLSSLELGDSALYFCASSVASGQGYNEQFFGPGTRLTVL.

This clonotype was seen a few times. V usage is TRBV29-1 and J usage is TRBJ1-1; D is unclear. V was clipped by 7 bases and J by 4 bases, with 13 bases between them. The CDR3 runs 12 residues. From germline, CDR1 is SQVTM and CDR2 ANQGSEA. This chain's CDR3 is CSAVTDVTEAFF. The CDR3 coding sequence is TGCAGCGCCGTGACGGACGTCACTGAAGCTTTCTTT. Variable domain in full (rest from reference TRBV29-1 and TRBJ1-1): SAVISQKPSRDICQRGTSLTIQCQVDSQVTMMFWYRQQPGQSLTLIATANQGSEATYESGFVIDKFPISRPNLTFSTLTVSNMSPEDSSIYLCSAVTDVTEAFFGQGTRLTVV.

Written as DNA, the CDR3 is TGCAGTGCTATAACCGGGACTAGCAACACAGATACGCAGTATTTT. Encoded protein: CSAITGTSNTDTQYF. The chain combines TRBV20-1 with TRBJ2-3, with 9 positions matching TRBD2. Germline V gene lookup returns CDR1 DFQATT and CDR2 SNEGSKA (reference sequence). V shed 4 bases and J 2 bases; nucleotides not matched to a gene: 7. The length of the CDR3 is 15 residues.

This clonotype was recorded a few times. V gene TRBV6-5 combines with J gene TRBJ1-1, with TRBD1 as a possible D gene (5 bases). V was cut by 7 bases and J by 2 bases, with 17 bases left in between. The germline V gene encodes CDR1 MNHEY and CDR2 SVGAGI. This CDR3 comprises 15 residues. The CDR3 DNA reads TGTGCCAGCAATTCTGAGTGGGGCGGAAACACTGAAGCTTTCTTT. This encodes CASNSEWGGNTEAFF.